This paragraph reports one TCR beta chain. The antigen is not known. Sequence at one end of the junction differs from germline and may be a read error. The source of the sample is a study of cytomegalovirus exposure and HLA in healthy donors. Study-wide results and limits: An analysis was carried out later, and it reportedly showed fewer N-insertions in an Asian-associated ancestry cluster than the approximately 700-donor mean.

This CDR3 has 15 residues. The germline CDR1 and CDR2 sequences are SGHAT and FQNNGV. 60 Vbeta and 13 Jbeta primers were used in PCR. Some clones are missing from TCRdb's copy, which holds only in-frame ones; the method was immunoSEQ multiplex PCR. This table holds approximately 190,000 clones, about four fifths found once. The sample was PBMCs. J is TRBJ2-5 and V is TRBV11-2; possibly TRBD2 for D (6 bases). This TCR was sampled from a woman in her forties or fifties in good health and CMV-seropositive. The CDR3 DNA is TGTGCCAGCAGATTTTTAGCCGGGGGTCCAGAGGCCCAGTACTTC. Its protein is CASRFLAGGPEAQYF.